The 31 T cell receptor beta chains listed next were all sequenced from one sample in a study of cytomegalovirus exposure and HLA in healthy donors. A multiplex PCR was run with 60 Vbeta primers and 13 Jbeta primers. The data were produced by immunoSEQ multiplex PCR, yet TCRdb's version contains in-frame clones alone and is incomplete. Found here are some 150,000 clones, more than 75% of them singletons; the top ten hold approximately 0.99%. The sample comprised PBMCs. The source is a male donor in good health and CMV-seronegative.

The chain's CDR3 is CASSPPFGQGVNEQFF. Written as DNA, the CDR3 is TGTGCCAGCTCACCACCGTTCGGACAGGGGGTCAATGAGCAGTTCTTC. The rearrangement joins TRBV18 to TRBJ2-1; 10 nucleotides line up with TRBD1. The germline CDR1 and CDR2 sequences are KGHSH and LQKENI. V shed 0 bases and J 6 bases; nucleotides not matched to a gene: 5. The CDR3 length is 16 residues.

This chain joins TRBV7-8 and TRBJ1-5; D possibly corresponds to TRBD1 (5 bases). There are 15 residues in the CDR3. The germline V gene has CDR1 SGHVS and CDR2 FQNEAQ. V dropped 4 bases and J dropped 2 bases, with 12 bases sitting between them. In nucleotides, the CDR3 is TGTGCCAGCAGCTCCCAATGGGGGGGCAATCAGCCCCAGCATTTT. Protein product: CASSSQWGGNQPQHF.

V usage is TRBV12-5 and J usage is TRBJ2-7; maybe TRBD1 (6 bases). Germline values: CDR1 LGHNT, CDR2 FRNRAP. The CDR3 totals 17 residues. The germline V and J ends were trimmed by 6 bases and 0 bases, with 21 bases remaining between them. The DNA of the CDR3 is TGTGCTAGTGGACCCTTCCCGCCTGACAGGAGCTCCTACGAGCAGTACTTC. Amino acids: CASGPFPPDRSSYEQYF.

The chain recombines TRBV5-1 with TRBJ2-5, with 8 bases that match TRBD2. This CDR3 region has 15 residues. CDR1 is SGHRS, CDR2 YFSETQ, per germline. J lost 7 bases, V lost 4 bases, and 12 bases had no gene match. As DNA, the CDR3 is TGCGCCAGCAGCCAAAGAACGGGGGGGACCGTGACCCAGTACTTC. Its protein product is CASSQRTGGTVTQYF.

This chain's CDR3 is CASSLIRQGNSPLHF. The CDR3 DNA follows: TGTGCCAGCAGCTTAATACGACAGGGGAATTCACCCCTCCACTTT. J is TRBJ1-6 and V is TRBV7-3; 8 nucleotides match TRBD1. Trimming cost V 1 base and J 7 bases; bases outside gene matches: 3. CDR1 and CDR2 from the germline V gene are SGHTA and FQGTGA. The CDR3 extends over 15 amino acids.

V gene TRBV7-2 combines with J gene TRBJ2-1, with 10 bases identical to TRBD1. Germline lookup yields CDR1 SGHTA and CDR2 FQGNSA. V gave up 5 bases and J gave up 8 bases; unmatched junction bases: 12. This CDR3 is 16 amino acids long. Written as DNA, the CDR3 is TGTGCCAGCAGCCGACGGACAGGGGGAGATGTGGATGAGCAGTTCTTC. Its protein product is CASSRRTGGDVDEQFF.

V is TRBV30 and J is TRBJ2-5; 14 bases align to TRBD2. The V segment lost 2 bases and the J segment 2 bases; nucleotides outside the gene matches: 10. This CDR3 comprises 18 residues. The germline gives CDR1 GTSNPN, CDR2 SVGIG (reference sequence). DNA of the CDR3: TGTGCCTGGAGTTCTCTCCCCGGACTAGCGGGGGGTCAAGAGACCCAGTACTTC. Amino acid sequence: CAWSSLPGLAGGQETQYF.

This clone was counted only a few times. V and J are TRBV6-1 and TRBJ1-1; D is undetermined. The CDR3 loop spans 14 amino acids. Trimming removed 6 bases at V and 8 bases at J, with 19 bases between. Per the germline V gene, CDR1 is MNHNS and CDR2 is SASEGT. The CDR3 sequence is CASSLHGVESEAFF. The CDR3 DNA is TGTGCCAGCAGCCTACATGGAGTAGAGTCGGAAGCTTTCTTT.

CDR3 nucleotide sequence: TGTGCCAGCAGGCCTCCGGGACAGGGAGAGGCCGGGGAGCTGTTTTTT. Its translation is CASRPPGQGEAGELFF. This chain connects TRBV7-9 to TRBJ2-2, with TRBD1 matching over 9 bases. The CDR3 consists of 16 residues. Germline V CDR1 and CDR2: SEHNR, FQNEAQ (reference sequence). V trimming: 6 bases; J trimming: 6 bases; junction bases outside the gene matches: 11.

The V and J genes are TRBV6-1 and TRBJ1-5; 7 bases fit TRBD1. Per germline, CDR1 MNHNS and CDR2 SASEGT. V was clipped by 4 bases and J by 3 bases; unmatched bases: 3. The CDR3 has 14 amino acids. The CDR3 sequence is CASSVDRLNQPQHF. The CDR3 DNA reads as TGTGCCAGCAGTGTGGACAGGCTCAATCAGCCCCAGCATTTT.

V gene TRBV2 combines with J gene TRBJ1-1; a weak D match, TRBD1 (5 bases). Trimming left V 2 bases short and J 4 bases short, with 11 bases between. The germline V gene encodes CDR1 SNHLY and CDR2 FYNNEI. The CDR3 totals 14 residues. CDR3 nucleotides: TGTGCCAGCAGTGAAAGGGGTCTCCTCACTGAAGCTTTCTTT. It codes for CASSERGLLTEAFF.

The rearrangement uses TRBV9 and TRBJ2-3; 12 bases are shared with TRBD2. Germline CDR1 and CDR2: SGDLS and YYNGEE. CDR3 length: 16 residues. V lost 0 bases to trimming and J lost 2 bases; unmatched junction nucleotides: 1. The CDR3 nucleotides read TGTGCCAGCAGCGTAGGACTAGCGGGGGTCACAGATACGCAGTATTTT. Translating it yields CASSVGLAGVTDTQYF.

This sequence joins TRBV4-2 and TRBJ2-3; 11 bases agree with TRBD2. The germline CDR1 and CDR2 sequences are LGHNA and YNFKEQ. The CDR3 is made up of 17 amino acids. V lost 1 base, J lost 4 bases, and 7 bases stayed unmatched. CDR3 residues: CASSQVALSGGADTQYF. The DNA of the CDR3 is TGTGCCAGCAGCCAAGTTGCTCTTAGCGGGGGGGCAGATACGCAGTATTTT.

The chain combines TRBV7-2 with TRBJ1-6, with TRBD1 identical over 11 bases. The CDR3 covers 15 residues. V dropped 4 bases and J dropped 9; count of bases not matched to a gene: 5. Germline V gene data show CDR1 as SGHTA and CDR2 as FQGNSA. The CDR3 spells CASSWTGTGGSPLHF. In nucleotides, the CDR3 is TGTGCCAGCAGCTGGACCGGGACAGGGGGTTCACCCCTCCACTTT.

The rearrangement links TRBV18 to TRBJ2-5; 7 bases fit TRBD2. This CDR3 has 16 amino acids. V was clipped by 0 bases and J by 2 bases; unmatched bases: 6. Germline V lookup: CDR1 KGHSH, CDR2 LQKENI. The CDR3 sequence: CASSPPSGAPQETQYF. CDR3 coding DNA: TGTGCCAGCTCACCACCGAGCGGGGCGCCACAAGAGACCCAGTACTTC. Together with reference TRBV18 and TRBJ2-5, the CDR3 gives the full variable domain: NAGVMQNPRHLVRRRGQEARLRCSPMKGHSHVYWYRQLPEEGLKFMVYLQKENIIDESGMPKERFSAEFPKEGPSILRIQQVVRGDSAAYFCASSPPSGAPQETQYFGPGTRLLVL.

The chain carries TRBV30 and TRBJ2-5; D possibly corresponds to TRBD1 (6 bases). The J call may be mistaken, given a closer DNA end match to TRBJ2-7. The CDR3 totals 13 residues. Germline lookup yields CDR1 GTSNPN and CDR2 SVGIG (reference sequence). The CDR3 DNA sequence: TGTGCCTGGAGTGTACAGGGCAGCCACGAGCAGTACTTC. It encodes CAWSVQGSHEQYF.

This sequence joins TRBV27 and TRBJ2-7, with D hard to call. The CDR3 length is 15 residues. The V and J ends lost 2 bases and 5 bases respectively, with 16 bases between them. In germline, CDR1 is MNHEY, CDR2 SMNVEV (reference sequence). The CDR3 nucleotides are TGTGCCAGCAGTTTAATCCAGGCCTCCCCCAACGAGCAGTACTTC. Amino acid sequence: CASSLIQASPNEQYF.

CDR3 sequence: CASPRDRNEKLFF. The CDR3 coding sequence is TGTGCCAGCCCTCGGGACAGGAATGAAAAACTGTTTTTT. The J gene is TRBJ1-4, the V gene TRBV6-1, with 8 nucleotides matching TRBD1. Germline CDR1 reads MNHNS; CDR2 reads SASEGT. J was trimmed by 5 bases and V by 8 bases; bases with no gene match: 4. The CDR3 runs to 13 residues.

This chain uses TRBV5-1 with TRBJ2-2, with 10 bases matching TRBD1. The CDR3 consists of 16 residues. V was clipped by 4 bases and J by 5 bases; unmatched bases: 8. Germline CDR1 is SGHRS and CDR2 is YFSETQ. CDR3 loop: CASSKGQGVSTGELFF. In nucleotides, the CDR3 is TGCGCCAGCAGCAAAGGACAGGGGGTATCAACCGGGGAGCTGTTTTTT.

This chain links TRBV7-9 with TRBJ1-6, with D possibly TRBD1 on 6 matching bases. With 5 bases removed from V and 5 bases from J, the gap between germline ends came to 13 bases. CDR1 SEHNR and CDR2 FQNEAQ come from the germline V gene (reference sequence). The CDR3 is 15 amino acids. The CDR3 sequence: CASSPGQTDNSPLHF. The DNA for the CDR3 is TGTGCCAGCAGCCCAGGACAGACAGATAATTCACCCCTCCACTTT.

J is TRBJ2-5 and V is TRBV5-1; D perhaps matches TRBD1 (5 bases). The germline CDR1 and CDR2 sequences are SGHRS and YFSETQ. Trimming stripped 2 bases from V and 4 bases from J, with 9 bases between. This CDR3 region has 13 residues. As DNA, the CDR3 is TGCGCCAGCAGCTTAAGGGGAACAGAGACCCAGTACTTC. The encoded protein is CASSLRGTETQYF.

The chain has TRBV6-1 and TRBJ1-5, with no clear D. Germline CDR1 reads MNHNS; CDR2 reads SASEGT. The V and J ends lost 10 bases and 2 bases respectively, with 9 bases between them. There are 12 residues in the CDR3. CDR3 sequence (DNA): TGTGCCACCTATGGTGGCAATCAGCCCCAGCATTTT. It codes for CATYGGNQPQHF.

V gene TRBV9 combines with J gene TRBJ2-7; TRBD2 is a possible D gene (5 bases). The V gene's germline CDR1 is SGDLS and CDR2 YYNGEE. The CDR3 length is 13 residues. Trimming removed 7 bases from V and 7 bases from J, with 18 bases in between. The CDR3 protein is CASATTPSGEQYF. CDR3 DNA: TGTGCCAGCGCAACTACACCCTCGGGGGAGCAGTACTTC.

This clone appeared a single time. The chain carries TRBV27 and TRBJ1-4, with D possibly TRBD1 on 5 matching bases. CDR1 is MNHEY, CDR2 SMNVEV, per germline (reference sequence). The CDR3 extends over 16 amino acids. Trimming pared 3 bases from V and 2 bases from J, leaving 13 bases between. This chain's CDR3 is CASSLFQGGTNEKLFF. DNA for the CDR3: TGTGCCAGCAGTTTGTTTCAGGGCGGCACTAATGAAAAACTGTTTTTT.

V gene TRBV29-1 combines with J gene TRBJ1-2, with no clear D. There are 12 residues in the CDR3. Per germline, CDR1 SQVTM and CDR2 ANQGSEA. V lost 2 bases and J lost 4, with 8 bases in between. CDR3 nucleotides: TGCAGCGTTGAATGGGAGGTCTATGGCTACACCTTC. Protein sequence: CSVEWEVYGYTF.

This sequence joins TRBV11-2 and TRBJ1-2, with a weak D call TRBD1 (5 bases). V dropped 1 base and J dropped 3 bases, with 12 bases sitting between them. Looked up from germline, CDR1 is SGHAT and CDR2 is FQNNGV. There are 15 residues in the CDR3. The CDR3, as DNA: TGTGCCAGCAGCTTAGGGGGGGTGAGGGACTATGGCTACACCTTC. It specifies CASSLGGVRDYGYTF.

This chain connects TRBV7-2 to TRBJ2-3, with TRBD2 identical over 16 bases. CDR1 is SGHTA, CDR2 FQGNSA, per germline. The CDR3 has 15 amino acids. Trimming at V came to 5 bases and at J to 8 bases, leaving 4 bases not matched to a gene. The CDR3 coding sequence is TGTGCCAGCAGCGCGGGACTAGCGGGGGGGGTTACGCAGTATTTT. Its protein is CASSAGLAGGVTQYF.

This clone has just a few counts. The V call is TRBV19, the J call TRBJ1-1, with TRBD1 as a possible D gene (5 bases). Germline V gives CDR1 LNHDA, CDR2 SQIVND (reference sequence). V was cut by 2 bases and J by 0 bases, with 7 bases left in between. The CDR3 is 14 residues long. This CDR3 is CASSIPGMNTEAFF. The CDR3 DNA sequence: TGTGCCAGTAGTATACCAGGGATGAACACTGAAGCTTTCTTT.

This clone has just one count. V gene TRBV30 combines with J gene TRBJ2-1; D is possibly TRBD2 (5 bases). The germline V gene has CDR1 GTSNPN and CDR2 SVGIG (reference sequence). The V end was cut by 3 bases, the J end by 12 bases, with 15 bases between. This CDR3 has 12 amino acids. CDR3 DNA: TGTGCCTGGAGCCCCATGGGCAGCGGGCAGTTCTTC. Its protein is CAWSPMGSGQFF.

The chain joins TRBV10-3 to TRBJ1-1; 9 bases fit TRBD1. Germline assignment: CDR1 ENHRY and CDR2 SYGVKD. CDR3 length equals 17 residues. After removal of 2 bases from V and 2 bases from J, the junction contained 9 bases not matched to a gene. CDR3 amino acids: CAISEGRTGDFNTEAFF. The CDR3 coding sequence is TGTGCCATCAGTGAGGGAAGGACAGGGGATTTCAACACTGAAGCTTTCTTT.

The chain combines TRBV7-9 with TRBJ2-3, with 9 bases identical to TRBD1. Per germline, CDR1 SEHNR and CDR2 FQNEAQ (reference sequence). The J segment lost 7 bases and the V segment lost 5 bases, leaving 10 bases of the junction unmatched. The CDR3 contains 15 residues. CDR3 in DNA: TGTGCCAGCAGCAGAAGGGACAGGGCCTCGAATACGCAGTATTTT. This encodes CASSRRDRASNTQYF.